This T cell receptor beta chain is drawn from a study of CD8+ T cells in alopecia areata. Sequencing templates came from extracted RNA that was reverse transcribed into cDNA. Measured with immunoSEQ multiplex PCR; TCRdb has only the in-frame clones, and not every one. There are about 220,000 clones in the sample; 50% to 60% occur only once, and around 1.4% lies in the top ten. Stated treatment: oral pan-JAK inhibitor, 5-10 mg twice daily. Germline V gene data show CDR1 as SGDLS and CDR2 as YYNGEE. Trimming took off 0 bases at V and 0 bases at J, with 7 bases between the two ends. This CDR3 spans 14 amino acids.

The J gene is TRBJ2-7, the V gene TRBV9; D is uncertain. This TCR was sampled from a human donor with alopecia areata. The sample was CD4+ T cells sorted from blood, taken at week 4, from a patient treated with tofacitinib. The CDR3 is CASSVATGSYEQYF. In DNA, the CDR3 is TGTGCCAGCAGCGTAGCTACCGGCTCCTACGAGCAGTACTTC.